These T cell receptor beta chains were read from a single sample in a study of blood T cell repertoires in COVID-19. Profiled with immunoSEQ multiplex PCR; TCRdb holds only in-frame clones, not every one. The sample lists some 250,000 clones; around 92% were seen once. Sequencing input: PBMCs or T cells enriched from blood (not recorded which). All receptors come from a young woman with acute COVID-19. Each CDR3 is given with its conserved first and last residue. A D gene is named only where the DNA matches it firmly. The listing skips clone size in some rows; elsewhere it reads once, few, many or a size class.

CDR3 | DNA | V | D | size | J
CASSSGQGRSGANVLTF | TGTGCCAGCAGCTCCGGACAGGGCCGCTCTGGGGCCAACGTCCTGACTTTC | TRBV7-8 | TRBD1 | once | TRBJ2-6
CASSLVVGGDYGYTF | TGCGCCAGCAGCTTGGTCGTCGGAGGGGACTATGGCTACACCTTC | TRBV5-1 | - | few | TRBJ1-2
CASSSPGGAGGNTIYF | TGTGCCAGCAGCTCTCCGGGTGGGGCTGGTGGAAACACCATATATTTT | TRBV5-4 | - | - | TRBJ1-3
CASSSLTGINYGYTF | TGTGCCAGCAGTAGCCTAACAGGGATTAACTATGGCTACACCTTC | TRBV28 | - | few | TRBJ1-2
CASSLPDRGHEQYF | TGTGCCAGCAGTTTACCGGACAGGGGCCACGAGCAGTACTTC | TRBV6-2/TRBV6-3 | TRBD1 | - | TRBJ2-7
CASRGGSGTFTEQYF | TGCGCCAGCAGGGGGGGTAGCGGGACGTTTACAGAGCAGTACTTC | TRBV5-1 | TRBD2 | - | TRBJ2-7
CASSPPGGLGNQPQHF | TGTGCCAGCTCACCACCGGGAGGTTTGGGCAATCAGCCCCAGCATTTT | TRBV18 | - | - | TRBJ1-5
CASSPFSGGAEFF | TGTGCCAGCAGCCCGTTTAGCGGGGGGGCCGAGTTCTTC | TRBV6-5 | TRBD2 | - | TRBJ2-1
CASSYEAVYGYTF | TGTGCCAGCAGTTACGAGGCAGTCTATGGCTACACCTTC | TRBV6-5 | - | - | TRBJ1-2
CASSSTYRGTNEKLFF | TGTGCCAGCAGTTCTACCTACAGGGGCACTAATGAAAAACTGTTTTTT | TRBV27 | TRBD1 | - | TRBJ1-4
CASSLAAGVTDTQYF | TGCGCCAGCAGCTTGGCCGCCGGGGTCACAGATACGCAGTATTTT | TRBV5-1 | - | - | TRBJ2-3
CAISPTDTEAFF | TGTGCCATCAGTCCGACAGACACTGAAGCTTTCTTT | TRBV10-3 | - | - | TRBJ1-1
CASSEKGAFNEKLFF | TGTGCCAGCAGTGAAAAGGGGGCGTTTAATGAAAAACTGTTTTTT | TRBV2 | TRBD1 | - | TRBJ1-4
CASKQGRDTEAFF | TGTGCCAGTAAGCAGGGTCGCGACACTGAAGCTTTCTTT | TRBV6-6 | - | - | TRBJ1-1
CASSQDFGDGYTF | TGTGCCAGCAGCCAAGATTTCGGGGATGGCTACACCTTC | TRBV4-2 | - | - | TRBJ1-2
CASSRGQGGTEAFF | TGTGCCAGCAGCCGTGGACAGGGTGGCACTGAAGCTTTCTTT | TRBV11-2 | TRBD1 | - | TRBJ1-1
CASSQVVGQGETEAFF | TGCGCCAGCAGCCAAGTAGTCGGGCAGGGGGAAACTGAAGCTTTCTTT | TRBV4-3 | TRBD1 | - | TRBJ1-1
CASSPGNWGYTF | TGCGCCAGCAGCCCGGGAAACTGGGGCTACACCTTC | TRBV5-1 | - | - | TRBJ1-2
CASSRGDLMTFF | TGTGCCAGTAGCAGGGGGGACTTAATGACGTTCTTC | TRBV19 | - | - | TRBJ2-1
CAWSGTGMGVGYTF | TGTGCCTGGAGTGGGACAGGGATGGGAGTCGGCTACACCTTC | TRBV30 | TRBD1 | - | TRBJ1-2
CASSPRTGNTEAFF | TGTGCCAGCAGCCCCCGGACAGGGAACACTGAAGCTTTCTTT | TRBV7-2 | TRBD1 | - | TRBJ1-1
CAIYTGLAVNTGELFF | TGTGCCATTTATACGGGACTAGCGGTTAACACCGGGGAGCTGTTTTTT | TRBV10-3 | TRBD2 | once | TRBJ2-2
CASTIGRVPYEQYF | TGTGCCAGCACCATTGGCAGGGTCCCCTACGAGCAGTACTTC | TRBV28 | - | - | TRBJ2-7
CASSYSTLNTEAFF | TGTGCCAGCAGTTACTCGACTCTGAACACTGAAGCTTTCTTT | TRBV6-5 | - | - | TRBJ1-1
CASSFGGATTGELFF | TGTGCCAGCAGCTTCGGAGGGGCGACCACCGGGGAGCTGTTTTTT | TRBV7-8 | - | - | TRBJ2-2
CASSLSAGNYGYTF | TGTGCCAGCAGTTTATCCGCGGGGAACTATGGCTACACCTTC | TRBV27 | - | - | TRBJ1-2
CASSLREGQGYTEAFF | TGTGCCAGCAGTCTGAGGGAGGGACAGGGGTACACTGAAGCTTTCTTT | TRBV25-1 | TRBD1 | - | TRBJ1-1
CASKGLAGSGDTQYF | TGTGCCTCCAAGGGGCTAGCGGGGTCGGGAGATACGCAGTATTTT | TRBV7-9 | TRBD2 | - | TRBJ2-3
CASSMGLGGLGEQFF | TGTGCCAGTAGTATGGGACTAGGGGGGTTGGGTGAGCAGTTCTTC | TRBV19 | TRBD2 | - | TRBJ2-1
CASSRSESRELFF | TGTGCCAGCAGCCGTAGTGAATCTAGGGAGCTGTTTTTT | TRBV3-1/TRBV3-2 | - | - | TRBJ2-2
CASSHRQGRNTEAFF | TGTGCCAGCAGTCACCGACAGGGGAGGAACACTGAAGCTTTCTTT | TRBV6-5 | TRBD1 | - | TRBJ1-1
CASSVLDRGTDYGYTF | TGTGCCAGCAGCGTCCTCGACAGGGGAACTGACTATGGCTACACCTTC | TRBV9 | TRBD1 | few | TRBJ1-2
CASSYRQGASLTYEQYF | TGTGCCAGCAGCTATCGACAGGGGGCCTCCCTAACCTACGAGCAGTACTTC | TRBV13 | TRBD1 | - | TRBJ2-7
CASSPLAGASFETQYF | TGTGCCAGCAGCCCCCTAGCGGGGGCTTCTTTCGAGACCCAGTACTTC | TRBV3-1/TRBV3-2 | TRBD2 | - | TRBJ2-5
CASSLWTLADTQYF | TGTGCCAGCAGCTTGTGGACACTGGCAGATACGCAGTATTTT | TRBV5-4 | - | - | TRBJ2-3
CASSPTRDSYEQFF | TGTGCCAGCAGCCCCACCCGGGACAGCTATGAGCAGTTCTTC | TRBV7-3 | TRBD1 | - | TRBJ2-1
CASSPGTGYNSPLHF | TGTGCCAGCTCACCTGGGACAGGCTATAATTCACCCCTCCACTTT | TRBV18 | TRBD1 | - | TRBJ1-6
CASNRQGYYGYTF | TGTGCCAGCAACCGACAGGGATACTATGGCTACACCTTC | TRBV19 | TRBD1 | - | TRBJ1-2
CAWSVSSGPGDTQYF | TGTGCCTGGAGTGTATCTAGCGGACCGGGGGATACGCAGTATTTT | TRBV30 | TRBD2 | - | TRBJ2-3
CASSLGTSGGASEQFF | TGCGCCAGCAGTCTCGGGACTAGCGGGGGGGCCAGTGAGCAGTTCTTC | TRBV23-1 | TRBD2 | - | TRBJ2-1